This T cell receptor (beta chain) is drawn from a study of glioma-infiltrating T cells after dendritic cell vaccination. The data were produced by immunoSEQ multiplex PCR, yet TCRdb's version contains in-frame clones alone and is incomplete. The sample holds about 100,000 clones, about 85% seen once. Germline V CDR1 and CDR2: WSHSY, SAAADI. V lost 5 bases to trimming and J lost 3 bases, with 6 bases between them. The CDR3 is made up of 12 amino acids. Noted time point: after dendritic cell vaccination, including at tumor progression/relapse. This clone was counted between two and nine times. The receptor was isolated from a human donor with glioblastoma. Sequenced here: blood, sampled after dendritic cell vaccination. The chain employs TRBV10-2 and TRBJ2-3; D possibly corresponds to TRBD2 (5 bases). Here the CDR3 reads CASSIATDTQYF. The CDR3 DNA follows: TGCGCCAGCAGTATAGCGACAGATACGCAGTATTTT.